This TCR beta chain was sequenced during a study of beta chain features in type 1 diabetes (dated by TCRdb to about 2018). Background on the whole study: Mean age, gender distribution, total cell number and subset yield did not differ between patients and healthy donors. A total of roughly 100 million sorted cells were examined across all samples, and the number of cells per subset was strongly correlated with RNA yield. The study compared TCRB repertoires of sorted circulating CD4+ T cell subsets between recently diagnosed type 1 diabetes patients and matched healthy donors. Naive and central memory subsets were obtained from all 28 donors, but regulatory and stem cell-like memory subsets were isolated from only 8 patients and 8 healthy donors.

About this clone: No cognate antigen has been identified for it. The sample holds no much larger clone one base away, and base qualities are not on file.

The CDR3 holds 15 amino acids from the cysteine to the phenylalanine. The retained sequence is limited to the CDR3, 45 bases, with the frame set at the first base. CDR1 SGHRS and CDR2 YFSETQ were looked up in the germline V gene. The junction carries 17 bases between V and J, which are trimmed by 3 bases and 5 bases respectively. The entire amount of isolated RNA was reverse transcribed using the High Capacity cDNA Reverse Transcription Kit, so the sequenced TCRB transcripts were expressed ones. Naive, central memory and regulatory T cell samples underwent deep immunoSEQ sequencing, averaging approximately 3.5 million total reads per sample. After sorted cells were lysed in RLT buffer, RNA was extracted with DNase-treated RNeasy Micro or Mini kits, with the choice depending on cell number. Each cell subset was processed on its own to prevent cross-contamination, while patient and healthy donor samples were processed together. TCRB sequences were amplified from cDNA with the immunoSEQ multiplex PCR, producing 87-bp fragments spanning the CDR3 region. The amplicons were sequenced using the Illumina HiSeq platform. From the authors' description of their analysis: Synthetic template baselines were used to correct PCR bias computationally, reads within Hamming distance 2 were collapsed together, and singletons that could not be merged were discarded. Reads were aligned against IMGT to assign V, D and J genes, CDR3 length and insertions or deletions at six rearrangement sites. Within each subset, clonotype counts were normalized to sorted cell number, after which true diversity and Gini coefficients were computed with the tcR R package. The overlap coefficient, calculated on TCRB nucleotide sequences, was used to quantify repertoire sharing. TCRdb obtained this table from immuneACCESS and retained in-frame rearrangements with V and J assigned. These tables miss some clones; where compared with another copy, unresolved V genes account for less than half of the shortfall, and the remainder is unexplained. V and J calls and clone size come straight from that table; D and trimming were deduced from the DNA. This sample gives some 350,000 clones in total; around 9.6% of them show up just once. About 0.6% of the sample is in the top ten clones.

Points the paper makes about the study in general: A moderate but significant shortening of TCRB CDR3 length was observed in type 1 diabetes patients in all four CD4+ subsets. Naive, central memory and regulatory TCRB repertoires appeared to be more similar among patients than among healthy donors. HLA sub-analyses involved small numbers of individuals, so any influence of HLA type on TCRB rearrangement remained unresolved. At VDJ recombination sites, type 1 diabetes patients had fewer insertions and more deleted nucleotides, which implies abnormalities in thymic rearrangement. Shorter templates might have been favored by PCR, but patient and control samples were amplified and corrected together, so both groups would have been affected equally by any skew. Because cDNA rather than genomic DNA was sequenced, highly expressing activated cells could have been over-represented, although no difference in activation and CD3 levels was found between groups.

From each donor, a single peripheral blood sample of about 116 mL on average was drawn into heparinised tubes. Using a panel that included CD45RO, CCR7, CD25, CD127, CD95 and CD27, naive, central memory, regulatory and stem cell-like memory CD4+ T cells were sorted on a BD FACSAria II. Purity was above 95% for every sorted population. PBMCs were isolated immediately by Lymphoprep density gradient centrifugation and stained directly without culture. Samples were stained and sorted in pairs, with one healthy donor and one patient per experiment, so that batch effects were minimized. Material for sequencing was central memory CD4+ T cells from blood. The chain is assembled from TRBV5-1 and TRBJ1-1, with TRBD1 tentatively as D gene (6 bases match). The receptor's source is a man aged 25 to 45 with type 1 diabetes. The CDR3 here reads CASSSGARVETEAFF. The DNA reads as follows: TGCGCCAGCAGCTCGGGGGCCAGGGTGGAGACTGAAGCTTTCTTT.